This TCR beta chain was sequenced in a study of T cells in Graves' hyperthyroidism and ophthalmopathy. Across the study: Peripheral blood specimens were obtained at initial diagnosis, prior to any treatment.

Absent ophthalmopathy progression within 18 months defined stable Graves' hyperthyroidism. The hyperthyroidism patients had all been newly diagnosed, and their disease duration was under 2 months. Their ages ranged from 18 to 65 years. Researchers amplified the TCR beta CDR3 regions from RNA transcripts. The HTBI set primed first-round TCR CDR3 RT-PCR. TCRdb called the multiplex PCR reads again in MiXCR, with one record for every CDR3 protein. The sample records hundreds of thousands of distinct CDR3 sequences, 11% to 15% being singletons. Trimming removed 2 bases from V and 5 bases from J, with 19 bases in between. The germline V gene has CDR1 DFQATT and CDR2 SNEGSKA (reference sequence). The CDR3 sequence is 16 residues long. This clonotype turned up a few times.

This receptor was obtained from a woman aged 18 to 35 with Graves' hyperthyroidism. The sequencing input was blood. J is TRBJ2-1 and V is TRBV20-1; D might be TRBD2 (6 bases). The CDR3 sequence: CSARSLGWGGHNEQFF. The DNA for the CDR3 is TGCAGTGCTAGATCCCTAGGGTGGGGAGGTCACAATGAGCAGTTCTTC.